The 5 T cell receptor beta chains listed next were all sequenced from one sample in a study of regulatory T cells in long-lasting Graves disease. TCR beta libraries were built with iRepertoire HTBI primers and Arm-PCR of CDR3 regions. Via MiXCR, TCRdb re-called the multiplex PCR reads, giving one row per CDR3 protein. The sample records roughly 400,000 distinct CDR3 sequences, around 20% being singletons. As for time point: persistent/refractory GD, antithyroid drugs over 5 years with positive TRAb. RNA extracted from PBMCs served as the sequencing template. Source: peripheral blood mononuclear cells (PBMCs), taken when the disease was refractory, from a patient treated with antithyroid drugs. Source of these receptors: a female donor with Graves disease.

The J gene is TRBJ2-3, the V gene TRBV6-5; no clear D. The germline V gene encodes CDR1 MNHEY and CDR2 SVGAGI. This CDR3 region has 20 residues. The germline V and J ends were trimmed by 0 bases and 0 bases, with 22 bases remaining between them. The chain's CDR3 is CASSYSVGLSWPRSTDTQYF. In DNA, the CDR3 is TGTGCCAGCAGTTACTCTGTGGGCTTATCCTGGCCCCGTAGCACAGATACGCAGTATTTT.

V is TRBV25-1 and J is TRBJ2-1; TRBD2 agrees at 9 bases. The J segment lost 0 bases and the V segment lost 6 bases, leaving 3 bases of the junction unmatched. CDR3 length: 15 amino acids. Germline assignment: CDR1 MGHDK and CDR2 SYGVNS. In DNA, the CDR3 is TGTGCCAGCAGCTCTAGCGGGGTCTCCTACAATGAGCAGTTCTTC. Its protein product is CASSSSGVSYNEQFF. Full variable domain (remainder filled in from reference TRBV25-1 and TRBJ2-1): EADIYQTPRYLVIGTGKKITLECSQTMGHDKMYWYQQDPGMELHLIHYSYGVNSTEKGDLSSESTVSRIRTEHFPLTLESARPSHTSQYLCASSSSGVSYNEQFFGPGTRLTVL.

This clonotype was observed many times. The chain uses TRBV5-1 and TRBJ1-2, with D perhaps matching TRBD1 (5 bases). CDR1 SGHRS and CDR2 YFSETQ come from the germline V gene. CDR3 size: 14 residues. Between the trimmed V and J ends, which lost 0 bases and 6 bases, there was a span of 12 bases. In nucleotides, the CDR3 is TGCGCCAGCAGCTTGGTAACAGGCGAACATGGCTACACCTTC. Its translation: CASSLVTGEHGYTF. The whole variable domain, remainder taken from reference TRBV5-1 and TRBJ1-2, is KAGVTQTPRYLIKTRGQQVTLSCSPISGHRSVSWYQQTPGQGLQFLFEYFSETQRNKGNFPGRFSGRQFSNSRSEMNVSTLELGDSALYLCASSLVTGEHGYTFGSGTRLTVV.

In this sample, this clonotype turned up a few times. The chain is built from TRBV4-1 and TRBJ1-5; D may be TRBD1 (5 bases). The CDR3 is 14 amino acids. Germline V CDR1 and CDR2: MGHRA, YSYEKL. Trimming pared 4 bases from V and 8 bases from J, leaving 15 bases between. CDR3 sequence (DNA): TGCGCCAGCAGCCCCGGTTGGGGGGTTGAGCCCCAGCATTTT. The encoded protein is CASSPGWGVEPQHF.

This clonotype was picked up a small number of times. The chain is built from TRBV7-8 and TRBJ2-7; TRBD2 matches at 7 bases. V was clipped by 4 bases and J by 2 bases; unmatched bases: 5. Per the germline V gene, CDR1 is SGHVS and CDR2 is FQNEAQ. This CDR3 is 14 amino acids long. This CDR3 reads CASSWGGQTYEQYF. CDR3 sequence (DNA): TGTGCCAGCAGCTGGGGAGGGCAGACCTACGAGCAGTACTTC. Full variable domain (outside the CDR3, taken from reference TRBV7-8 and TRBJ2-7): GAGVSQSPRYKVAKRGQDVALRCDPISGHVSLFWYQQALGQGPEFLTYFQNEAQLDKSGLPSDRFFAERPEGSVSTLKIQRTQQEDSAVYLCASSWGGQTYEQYFGPGTRLTVT.